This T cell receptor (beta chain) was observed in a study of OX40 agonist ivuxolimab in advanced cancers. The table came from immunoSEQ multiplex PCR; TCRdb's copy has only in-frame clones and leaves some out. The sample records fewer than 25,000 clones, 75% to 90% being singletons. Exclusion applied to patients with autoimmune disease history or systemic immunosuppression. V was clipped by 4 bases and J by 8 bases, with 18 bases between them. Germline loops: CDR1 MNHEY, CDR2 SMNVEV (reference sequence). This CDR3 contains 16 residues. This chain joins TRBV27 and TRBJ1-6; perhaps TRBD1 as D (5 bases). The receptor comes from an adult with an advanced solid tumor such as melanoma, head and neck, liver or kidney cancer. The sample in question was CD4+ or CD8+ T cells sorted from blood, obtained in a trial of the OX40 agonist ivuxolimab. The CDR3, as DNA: TGTGCCAGCAGTTGGCCGGGACCCCCGACTCATTCACCCCTCCACTTT. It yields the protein CASSWPGPPTHSPLHF.